The 27 T cell receptor beta chains presented below share a single source sample, sequenced in a study of beta chain features in type 1 diabetes. Reverse transcription of all isolated RNA meant that expressed TCRB transcripts were sequenced. Here immunoSEQ multiplex PCR was the method, and the copy in TCRdb shows in-frame clones only, minus some. The sample records some 180,000 clones, about 12% being singletons. The sequenced sample was central memory CD4+ T cells from blood. The receptors shown here come from a woman aged 18 to 35 in good health.

This clone was seen a few times. This sequence joins TRBV2 and TRBJ2-5; possible D gene TRBD2, 6 bases. The CDR3 is 18 residues long. Germline V gene sequence: CDR1 SNHLY, CDR2 FYNNEI. The V end lost 2 bases, the J end lost 2 bases, and 21 bases lay between the germline ends. The CDR3 DNA reads as TGTGCCAGCAGTGAACTCTGGCTAGCGTTGTCACCTCAAGAGACCCAGTACTTC. It translates to CASSELWLALSPQETQYF.

The chain has TRBV6-5 and TRBJ1-1; no definite D call. In germline, CDR1 is MNHEY, CDR2 SVGAGI. CDR3 length: 13 residues. The germline V and J ends were trimmed by 10 bases and 6 bases, with 18 bases remaining between them. CDR3 amino acids: CATRDGELPEAFF. The CDR3 bases are TGTGCCACCCGAGACGGAGAACTACCTGAAGCTTTCTTT.

This clone was recorded a few times. V usage is TRBV5-1 and J usage is TRBJ2-3; no definite D call. This CDR3 is 13 amino acids long. Germline CDR1 and CDR2: SGHRS and YFSETQ. V shed 3 bases and J shed 2 bases, with 7 bases lying between them. The CDR3 nucleotides are TGCGCCAGCAGCTGGAGCCCCACAGATACGCAGTATTTT. Protein product: CASSWSPTDTQYF.

This clone was counted only a few times. CDR3 sequence: CASQRDRGDEQYF. CDR3 sequence (DNA): TGTGCCAGCCAGAGGGACAGGGGAGACGAGCAGTACTTC. V gene TRBV7-9 combines with J gene TRBJ2-7, with 10 bases identical to TRBD1. This CDR3 region has 13 residues. V trimming: 8 bases; J trimming: 5 bases; junction bases outside the gene matches: 6. Germline CDR1 and CDR2: SEHNR and FQNEAQ (reference sequence).

There are a few counts of this clone. This rearrangement joins TRBV2 to TRBJ2-7, with TRBD2 matching over 10 bases. This CDR3 comprises 14 residues. Germline V gives CDR1 SNHLY, CDR2 FYNNEI. V was clipped by 8 bases and J by 2 bases; unmatched bases: 6. The CDR3 sequence: CASGWTSGTYEQYF. The CDR3 DNA reads TGTGCCAGCGGATGGACTAGCGGAACCTACGAGCAGTACTTC.

This clone showed up just a few times. This sequence joins TRBV28 and TRBJ1-2; D possibly corresponds to TRBD1 (6 bases). The CDR3 length is 12 residues. V was pared by 8 bases and J by 5 bases, with 12 bases between. CDR1 and CDR2 from the germline V gene are MDHEN and SYDVKM. In nucleotides, the CDR3 is TGTGCCAGCGGGGACAAGTCATATGGCTACACCTTC. Protein: CASGDKSYGYTF.

This chain uses TRBV4-1 with TRBJ2-7, with 12 nucleotides matching TRBD1. This CDR3 is built from 15 residues. Germline V gene sequence: CDR1 MGHRA, CDR2 YSYEKL. The trim removed 5 bases at V and 6 bases at J, leaving 8 bases unmatched. CDR3: CASSTGTGGVPEQYF. CDR3 bases: TGCGCCAGCAGCACCGGGACAGGGGGCGTCCCCGAGCAGTACTTC.

This clone has just a few counts. This chain connects TRBV2 to TRBJ2-1; TRBD1 matches 9 bases. There are 14 residues in the CDR3. CDR1 and CDR2 from the germline V gene are SNHLY and FYNNEI. V lost 4 bases and J lost 6; bases outside the gene matches: 4. Here the CDR3 reads CASSVGQGSNEQFF. The DNA for the CDR3 is TGTGCCAGCAGTGTAGGACAGGGGAGCAATGAGCAGTTCTTC.

This clone was observed a handful of times. The chain carries TRBV6-5 and TRBJ1-1, with D possibly TRBD1 on 5 matching bases. V shed 6 bases and J shed 6 bases, with 17 bases lying between them. The CDR3 sequence is 14 residues long. Germline V gene sequence: CDR1 MNHEY, CDR2 SVGAGI. CDR3: CASSRQTGYAEAFF. The DNA of the CDR3 is TGTGCCAGCAGCCGACAGACGGGCTATGCTGAAGCTTTCTTT.

V usage is TRBV30 and J usage is TRBJ2-4; weak D call: TRBD1 (6 bases). The CDR3 consists of 16 residues. The V end lost 0 bases, the J end lost 0 bases, and 12 bases lay between the germline ends. Germline V CDR1 and CDR2: GTSNPN, SVGIG (reference sequence). For the CDR3, the DNA is TGTGCCTGGAGTGTAAGGGGGTCAGGAGCCAAAAACATTCAGTACTTC. This encodes CAWSVRGSGAKNIQYF.

In this sample, this clone turned up a few times. The chain has TRBV5-6 and TRBJ1-5, with 7 bases lining up with TRBD1. After removal of 2 bases from V and 6 bases from J, the junction contained 5 bases not matched to a gene. CDR1 SGHDT and CDR2 YYEEEE come from the germline V gene. This CDR3 has 14 amino acids. The CDR3 nucleotides read TGTGCCAGCAGCTTAAGACAGGGAGTTCAGCCCCAGCATTTT. This codes for CASSLRQGVQPQHF. Supplemented by reference TRBV5-6 and TRBJ1-5, the full variable domain reads DAGVTQSPTHLIKTRGQQVTLRCSPKSGHDTVSWYQQALGQGPQFIFQYYEEEERQRGNFPDRFSGHQFPNYSSELNVNALLLGDSALYLCASSLRQGVQPQHFGDGTRLSIL.

This clone appeared a few times. The chain is built from TRBV11-2 and TRBJ2-7; possibly TRBD1 for D (5 bases). The CDR3 has 14 residues. CDR1 is SGHAT, CDR2 FQNNGV, per germline. Trimming pared 5 bases from V and 6 bases from J, leaving 17 bases between. As DNA, the CDR3 is TGTGCCAGCAGCACTGGACACGTCCAAGGCGAGCAGTACTTC. Protein product: CASSTGHVQGEQYF.

The chain joins TRBV5-6 to TRBJ1-1, with a weak D call TRBD1 (5 bases). The CDR3 runs 18 residues. The V end lost 2 bases, the J end lost 1 base, and 21 bases lay between the germline ends. From germline, CDR1 is SGHDT and CDR2 YYEEEE. The CDR3 loop is CASSLSWFTGWRNTEAFF. Written as DNA, the CDR3 is TGTGCCAGCAGCTTAAGTTGGTTCACAGGTTGGCGGAACACTGAAGCTTTCTTT.

This sequence joins TRBV7-9 and TRBJ2-5; perhaps TRBD1 as D (8 bases). CDR3 length: 14 amino acids. Germline CDR1 reads SEHNR; CDR2 reads FQNEAQ (reference sequence). Trimming stripped 3 bases from V and 12 bases from J, with 20 bases between. The CDR3 sequence is CASSLDRAGAIKYF. CDR3 sequence (DNA): TGTGCCAGCAGCTTGGACAGGGCGGGGGCCATCAAGTACTTC.

CDR3 loop: CATRDRFLDTQYF. Here the CDR3 DNA reads TGTGCCACCCGGGACAGGTTTTTAGATACGCAGTATTTT. The chain is built from TRBV2 and TRBJ2-3; the match to TRBD1 covers 8 bases. Trimming removed 10 bases from V and 5 bases from J; junction bases left unmatched: 8. The CDR3 runs to 13 residues. Germline V lookup: CDR1 SNHLY, CDR2 FYNNEI.

This chain uses TRBV5-1 with TRBJ2-3, with 11 bases fitting TRBD2. V was clipped by 1 base and J by 3 bases; unmatched bases: 1. CDR1 and CDR2 (germline): SGHRS, YFSETQ. The CDR3 sequence is 15 residues long. The CDR3 coding sequence is TGCGCCAGCAGCTTGCGACTAGCGGGAACAGATACGCAGTATTTT. Amino acids: CASSLRLAGTDTQYF.

This clone was detected a few times. This CDR3 is CASSSGQLNYGYTF. DNA of the CDR3: TGCGCCAGCAGTTCGGGACAGCTAAACTATGGCTACACCTTC. The V call is TRBV5-1, the J call TRBJ1-2; 7 bases map to TRBD1. Trimming at V came to 5 bases and at J to 2 bases, leaving 6 bases not matched to a gene. The CDR3 has 14 amino acids. CDR1 is SGHRS, CDR2 YFSETQ, per germline. Complete variable domain (other parts from reference TRBV5-1 and TRBJ1-2): KAGVTQTPRYLIKTRGQQVTLSCSPISGHRSVSWYQQTPGQGLQFLFEYFSETQRNKGNFPGRFSGRQFSNSRSEMNVSTLELGDSALYLCASSSGQLNYGYTFGSGTRLTVV.

V is TRBV30 and J is TRBJ1-1, with D possibly being TRBD1 (5 bases). Per the germline V gene, CDR1 is GTSNPN and CDR2 is SVGIG (reference sequence). The V and J ends lost 4 bases and 0 bases respectively, with 6 bases between them. The CDR3 covers 12 residues. CDR3 in DNA: TGTGCCTGGACAGGGATGAACACTGAAGCTTTCTTT. Its translation: CAWTGMNTEAFF.

The rearrangement links TRBV27 to TRBJ2-7; 8 bases are a match to TRBD1. Germline lookup yields CDR1 MNHEY and CDR2 SMNVEV (reference sequence). V gave up 7 bases and J gave up 1 base; unmatched junction bases: 3. This CDR3 spans 13 amino acids. CDR3 sequence: CASKDRASYEQYF. The CDR3 DNA reads TGTGCCAGCAAGGACAGGGCGTCCTACGAGCAGTACTTC.

This clone was picked up many times. The J gene is TRBJ2-3, the V gene TRBV10-3; TRBD2 matches 13 bases. The germline V gene encodes CDR1 ENHRY and CDR2 SYGVKD. V was pared by 6 bases and J by 4 bases, with 1 base of the junction left unmatched. The CDR3 spans 14 residues. The chain's CDR3 is CAISTSGRADTQYF. DNA of the CDR3: TGTGCCATCAGCACTAGCGGGAGGGCAGATACGCAGTATTTT.

This sequence joins TRBV30 and TRBJ2-5, with a possible D match to TRBD2 (5 bases). Trimming removed 4 bases from V and 5 bases from J, with 17 bases in between. Germline V lookup: CDR1 GTSNPN, CDR2 SVGIG (reference sequence). The CDR3 extends over 14 amino acids. The CDR3 bases are TGTGCCTGGACGATTCAGGCGGGCGCGGAGACCCAGTACTTC. This encodes CAWTIQAGAETQYF.

The rearrangement uses TRBV7-2 and TRBJ2-3, with a weak D call TRBD2 (5 bases). CDR1 is SGHTA and CDR2 is FQGNSA in the germline V gene. The germline V and J ends were trimmed by 6 bases and 0 bases, with 10 bases remaining between them. CDR3 length: 14 residues. The CDR3 nucleotides read TGTGCCAGCAGTTGGAGGCCTAGCACAGATACGCAGTATTTT. As protein: CASSWRPSTDTQYF.

The chain links TRBV7-2 to TRBJ2-1; 7 bases line up with TRBD2. Trimming at V came to 9 bases and at J to 10 bases, leaving 15 bases not matched to a gene. The CDR3 sequence is 14 residues long. CDR1 is SGHTA and CDR2 is FQGNSA in the germline V gene. The CDR3 here is CASRLGGTSVEQFF. Written as DNA, the CDR3 is TGTGCCAGTCGTCTTGGGGGTACTAGCGTCGAGCAGTTCTTC.

This clone has more than one count but fewer than ten. The chain is built from TRBV7-3 and TRBJ2-2; 12 nucleotides line up with TRBD2. The germline gives CDR1 SGHTA, CDR2 FQGTGA. J lost 6 bases, V lost 5 bases, and 7 bases had no gene match. This CDR3 has 16 residues. The CDR3 here is CASSAPSGRASGELFF. The DNA for the CDR3 is TGTGCCAGCAGCGCTCCTAGCGGGAGGGCTTCCGGGGAGCTGTTTTTT.

The chain combines TRBV28 with TRBJ2-1; D is perhaps TRBD2 (6 bases). The CDR3 has 15 residues. Germline-derived CDR1 and CDR2 are MDHEN and SYDVKM. Trimming pared 6 bases from V and 6 bases from J, leaving 18 bases between. This chain's CDR3 is CASRSEGRESNEQFF. Written as DNA, the CDR3 is TGTGCCAGCAGATCGGAGGGCCGCGAGAGCAATGAGCAGTTCTTC. The entire variable domain, with the rest obtained from reference TRBV28 and TRBJ2-1, is as follows: DVKVTQSSRYLVKRTGEKVFLECVQDMDHENMFWYRQDPGLGLRLIYFSYDVKMKEKGDIPEGYSVSREKKERFSLILESASTNQTSMYLCASRSEGRESNEQFFGPGTRLTVL.

This clone was counted between two and nine times. The chain links TRBV7-9 to TRBJ2-7; 8 bases map to TRBD1. Trimming removed 5 bases from V and 2 bases from J; junction bases left unmatched: 2. This CDR3 is 13 amino acids long. Germline V CDR1 and CDR2: SEHNR, FQNEAQ (reference sequence). The CDR3 bases are TGTGCCAGCAGCAGGGGACAGGCCTACGAGCAGTACTTC. Encoded protein: CASSRGQAYEQYF. Based on the CDR3 plus reference TRBV7-9 and TRBJ2-7, the full variable domain is DTGVSQNPRHKITKRGQNVTFRCDPISEHNRLYWYRQTLGQGPEFLTYFQNEAQLEKSRLLSDRFSAERPKGSFSTLEIQRTEQGDSAMYLCASSRGQAYEQYFGPGTRLTVT.

The chain uses TRBV7-2 and TRBJ2-4; possibly TRBD1 for D (5 bases). The germline gives CDR1 SGHTA, CDR2 FQGNSA. V was cut by 2 bases and J by 8 bases, with 19 bases left in between. The CDR3 covers 16 residues. DNA for the CDR3: TGTGCCAGCAGCTTAACGCCCCAGGGCGCCGTACACATTCAGTACTTC. This sequence encodes CASSLTPQGAVHIQYF.